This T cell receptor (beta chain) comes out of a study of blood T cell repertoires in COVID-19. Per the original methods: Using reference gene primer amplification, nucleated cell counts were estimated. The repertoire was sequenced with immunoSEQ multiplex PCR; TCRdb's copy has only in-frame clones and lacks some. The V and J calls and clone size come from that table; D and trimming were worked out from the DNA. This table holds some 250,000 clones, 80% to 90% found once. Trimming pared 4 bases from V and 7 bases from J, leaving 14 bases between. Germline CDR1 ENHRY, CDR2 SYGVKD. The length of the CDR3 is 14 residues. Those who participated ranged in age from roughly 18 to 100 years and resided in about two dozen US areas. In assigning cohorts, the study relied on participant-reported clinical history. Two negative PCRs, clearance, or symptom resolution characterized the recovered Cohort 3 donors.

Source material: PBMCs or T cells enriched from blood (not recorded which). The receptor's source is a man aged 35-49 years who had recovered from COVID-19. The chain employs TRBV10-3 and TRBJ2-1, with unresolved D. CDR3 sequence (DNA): TGTGCCATCAGTGGGCTAGACGCCTTGAATGAGCAGTTCTTC. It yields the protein CAISGLDALNEQFF.